The 7 T cell receptor beta chains in this list originate from one sample, sequenced in a study of T cells after yellow fever vaccination. TCRdb reprocessed the 5' RACE reads with MiXCR, giving one entry per CDR3 protein. The sample holds about 330,000 distinct CDR3 sequences, over 3.5% seen once. The specimen was PBMCs, collected 5 days after the yellow fever booster vaccination. The receptors stem from a man younger than 35 who received the YFV17D yellow fever vaccine.

This clonotype showed up many times. The chain recombines TRBV5-1 with TRBJ2-5; 9 bases agree with TRBD1. CDR3 length equals 15 residues. Germline lookup yields CDR1 SGHRS and CDR2 YFSETQ. V shed 4 bases, J shed 4 bases, and the junction held 8 bases outside the gene matches. CDR3 sequence (DNA): TGCGCCAGCAGCATCTCGACAGGGGGGCTAGAGACCCAGTACTTC. It translates to CASSISTGGLETQYF.

This clonotype has just a few counts. The rearrangement links TRBV7-9 to TRBJ1-2, with a tentative D call TRBD1 (5 bases). With 4 bases removed from V and 9 bases from J, the gap between germline ends came to 18 bases. The CDR3 spans 14 residues. The germline V gene has CDR1 SEHNR and CDR2 FQNEAQ (reference sequence). The CDR3 DNA is TGTGCCAGCAGCTCCGAAGAGGCCGGGGGATGCTACACCTTC. The encoded protein is CASSSEEAGGCYTF.

This clonotype was found a few times. The V call is TRBV6-1, the J call TRBJ2-5; TRBD2 might be the D (6 bases). The CDR3 contains 14 residues. Per germline, CDR1 MNHNS and CDR2 SASEGT. V shed 6 bases and J shed 4 bases, with 15 bases lying between them. CDR3: CASRKISGGETQYF. The DNA of the CDR3 is TGTGCCAGCAGGAAGATTAGCGGAGGAGAGACCCAGTACTTC.

This clonotype was seen ten or more times. The V and J genes are TRBV5-1 and TRBJ1-1; D is uncertain. V shed 4 bases and J shed 2 bases, with 9 bases lying between them. Germline V gene sequence: CDR1 SGHRS, CDR2 YFSETQ. The CDR3 totals 13 residues. The CDR3 is CASSGGSNTEAFF. DNA of the CDR3: TGCGCCAGCAGCGGAGGGTCCAACACTGAAGCTTTCTTT.

The J gene is TRBJ1-1, the V gene TRBV12-3 or TRBV12-4; D is unclear. The V end lost 3 bases, the J end lost 4 bases, and 12 bases lay between the germline ends. The CDR3 runs 14 residues. The DNA of the CDR3 is TGTGCCAGCAGTTTTTCGGGAGCCCTCACTGAAGCTTTCTTT. Translated, it gives CASSFSGALTEAFF.

The chain recombines TRBV7-2 with TRBJ1-4; D remains ambiguous. Germline V gene data show CDR1 as SGHTA and CDR2 as FQGNSA. Trimming left V 8 bases short and J 8 bases short, with 15 bases between. The CDR3 length is 13 residues. The CDR3 protein is CASSDNQREKLFF. The DNA for the CDR3 is TGTGCCAGCTCAGACAACCAGCGCGAAAAACTGTTTTTT. Filled out from reference TRBV7-2 and TRBJ1-4, the complete variable domain reads GAGVSQSPSNKVTEKGKDVELRCDPISGHTALYWYRQSLGQGLEFLIYFQGNSAPDKSGLPSDRFSAERTGGSVSTLTIQRTQQEDSAVYLCASSDNQREKLFFGSGTQLSVL.

This clonotype was detected a few times. J is TRBJ2-3 and V is TRBV20-1; weak D call: TRBD2 (5 bases). V was cut by 3 bases and J by 6 bases, with 10 bases left in between. The germline gives CDR1 DFQATT, CDR2 SNEGSKA (reference sequence). The CDR3 loop spans 12 amino acids. CDR3 nucleotides: TGCAGTGCTAGTGACTCGGGGGATACGCAGTATTTT. This gives the protein CSASDSGDTQYF.